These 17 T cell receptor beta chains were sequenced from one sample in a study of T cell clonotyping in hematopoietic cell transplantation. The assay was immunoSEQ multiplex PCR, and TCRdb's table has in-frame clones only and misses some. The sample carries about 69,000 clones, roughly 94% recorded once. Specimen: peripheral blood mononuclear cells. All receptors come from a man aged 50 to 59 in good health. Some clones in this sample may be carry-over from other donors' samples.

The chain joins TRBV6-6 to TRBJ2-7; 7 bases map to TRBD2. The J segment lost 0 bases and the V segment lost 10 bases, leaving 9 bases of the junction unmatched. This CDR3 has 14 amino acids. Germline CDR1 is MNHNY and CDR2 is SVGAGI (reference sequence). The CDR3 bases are TGTGCCACCACAAGCGGGGCGAGCTCCTACGAGCAGTACTTC. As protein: CATTSGASSYEQYF.

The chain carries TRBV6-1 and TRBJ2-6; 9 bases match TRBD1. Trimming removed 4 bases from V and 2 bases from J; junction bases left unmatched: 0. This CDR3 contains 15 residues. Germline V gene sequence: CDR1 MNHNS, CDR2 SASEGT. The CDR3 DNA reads TGTGCCAGCAGTGGGACAGGGGCTGGGGCCAACGTCCTGACTTTC. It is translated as CASSGTGAGANVLTF.

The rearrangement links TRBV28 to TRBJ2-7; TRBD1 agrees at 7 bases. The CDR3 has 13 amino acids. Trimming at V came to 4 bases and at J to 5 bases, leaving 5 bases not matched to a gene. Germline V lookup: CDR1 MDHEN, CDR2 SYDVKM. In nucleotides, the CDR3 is TGTGCCAGCAGTTCCGGAACAGGGGACGAGCAGTACTTC. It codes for CASSSGTGDEQYF.

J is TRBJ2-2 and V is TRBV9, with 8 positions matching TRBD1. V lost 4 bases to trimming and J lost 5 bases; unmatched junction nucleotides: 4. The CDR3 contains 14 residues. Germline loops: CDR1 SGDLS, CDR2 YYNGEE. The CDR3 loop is CASSTRQGTGELFF. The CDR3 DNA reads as TGTGCCAGCAGCACCCGACAGGGGACCGGGGAGCTGTTTTTT. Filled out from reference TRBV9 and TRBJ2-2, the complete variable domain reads DSGVTQTPKHLITATGQRVTLRCSPRSGDLSVYWYQQSLDQGLQFLIQYYNGEERAKGNILERFSAQQFPDLHSELNLSSLELGDSALYFCASSTRQGTGELFFGEGSRLTVL.

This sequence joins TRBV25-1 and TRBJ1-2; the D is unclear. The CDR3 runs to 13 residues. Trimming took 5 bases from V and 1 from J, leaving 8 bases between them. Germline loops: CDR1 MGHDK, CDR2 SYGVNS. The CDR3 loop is CASSKELNYGYTF. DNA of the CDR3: TGTGCCAGCAGTAAAGAGCTTAACTATGGCTACACCTTC.

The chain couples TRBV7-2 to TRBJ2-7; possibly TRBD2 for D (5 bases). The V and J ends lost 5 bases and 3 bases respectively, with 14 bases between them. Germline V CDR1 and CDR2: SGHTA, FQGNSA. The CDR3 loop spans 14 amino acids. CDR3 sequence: CASSQPHGNYEQYF. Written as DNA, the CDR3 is TGTGCCAGCAGCCAACCGCACGGGAACTACGAGCAGTACTTC.

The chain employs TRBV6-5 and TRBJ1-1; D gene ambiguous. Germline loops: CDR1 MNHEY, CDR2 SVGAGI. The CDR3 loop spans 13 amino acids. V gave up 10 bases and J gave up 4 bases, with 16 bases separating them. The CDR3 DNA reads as TGTGCCACCAATAAGAGGGTGGGCACTGAAGCTTTCTTT. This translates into CATNKRVGTEAFF.

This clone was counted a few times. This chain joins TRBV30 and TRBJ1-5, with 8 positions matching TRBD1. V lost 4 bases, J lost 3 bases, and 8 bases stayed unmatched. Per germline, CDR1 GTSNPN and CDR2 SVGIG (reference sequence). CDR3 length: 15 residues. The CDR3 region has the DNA TGTGCCTGGACTGGCCACAGGGGGAACAATCAGCCCCAGCATTTT. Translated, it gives CAWTGHRGNNQPQHF.

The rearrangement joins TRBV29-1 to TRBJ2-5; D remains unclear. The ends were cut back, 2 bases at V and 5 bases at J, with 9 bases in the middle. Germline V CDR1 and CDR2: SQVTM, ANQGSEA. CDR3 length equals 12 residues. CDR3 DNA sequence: TGCAGCGTTGAATTGAAGGGCGAGACCCAGTACTTC. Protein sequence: CSVELKGETQYF.

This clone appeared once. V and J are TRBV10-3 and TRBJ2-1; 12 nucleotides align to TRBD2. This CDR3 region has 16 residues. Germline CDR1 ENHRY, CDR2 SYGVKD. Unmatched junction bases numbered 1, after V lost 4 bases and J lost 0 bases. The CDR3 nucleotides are TGTGCCATCAGTGCTAGCGGGGGGGTCTCCTACAATGAGCAGTTCTTC. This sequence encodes CAISASGGVSYNEQFF.

In DNA, the CDR3 is TGTGCCAGCAGCTTAGTGCTGGGGAACACTGAAGCTTTCTTT. Protein product: CASSLVLGNTEAFF. The chain combines TRBV7-9 with TRBJ1-1; D remains unclear. Trimming pared 1 base from V and 1 base from J, leaving 7 bases between. The CDR3 is 14 amino acids. CDR1 is SEHNR, CDR2 FQNEAQ, per germline (reference sequence).

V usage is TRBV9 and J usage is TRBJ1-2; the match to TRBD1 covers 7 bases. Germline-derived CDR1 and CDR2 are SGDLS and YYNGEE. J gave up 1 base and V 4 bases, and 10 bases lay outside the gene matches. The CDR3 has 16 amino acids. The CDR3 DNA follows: TGTGCCAGCAGCCCCGAACCGGGACAGAGTAACTATGGCTACACCTTC. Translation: CASSPEPGQSNYGYTF.

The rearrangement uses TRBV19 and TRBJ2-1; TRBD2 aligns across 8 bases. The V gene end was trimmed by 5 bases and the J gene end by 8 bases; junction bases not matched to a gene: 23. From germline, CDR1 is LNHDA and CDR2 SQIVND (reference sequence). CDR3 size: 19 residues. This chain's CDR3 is CASSPRREGGLKVRHEQFF. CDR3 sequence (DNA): TGTGCCAGTAGTCCTAGACGGGAGGGCGGCCTCAAGGTACGTCATGAGCAGTTCTTC.

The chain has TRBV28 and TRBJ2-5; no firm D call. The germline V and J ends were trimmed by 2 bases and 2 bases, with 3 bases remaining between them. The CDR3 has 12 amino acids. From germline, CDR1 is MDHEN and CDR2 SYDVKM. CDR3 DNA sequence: TGTGCCAGCAGTTTACCACAAGAGACCCAGTACTTC. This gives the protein CASSLPQETQYF. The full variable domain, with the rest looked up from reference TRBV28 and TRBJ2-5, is DVKVTQSSRYLVKRTGEKVFLECVQDMDHENMFWYRQDPGLGLRLIYFSYDVKMKEKGDIPEGYSVSREKKERFSLILESASTNQTSMYLCASSLPQETQYFGPGTRLLVL.

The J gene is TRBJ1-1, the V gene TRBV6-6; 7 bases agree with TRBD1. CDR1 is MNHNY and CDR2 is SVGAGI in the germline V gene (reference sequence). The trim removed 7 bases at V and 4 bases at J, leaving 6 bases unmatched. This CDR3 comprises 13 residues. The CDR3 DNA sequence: TGTGCCAGCATGGACAGGCCGGGCACTGAAGCTTTCTTT. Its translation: CASMDRPGTEAFF.

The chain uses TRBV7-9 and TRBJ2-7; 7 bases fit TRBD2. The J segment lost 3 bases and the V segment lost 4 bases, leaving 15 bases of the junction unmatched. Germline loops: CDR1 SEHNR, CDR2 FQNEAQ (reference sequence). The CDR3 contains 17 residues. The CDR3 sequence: CASSSLSSGSRIYEQYF. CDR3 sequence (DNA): TGTGCCAGCAGCTCCCTATCTAGCGGTAGCCGGATCTACGAGCAGTACTTC.

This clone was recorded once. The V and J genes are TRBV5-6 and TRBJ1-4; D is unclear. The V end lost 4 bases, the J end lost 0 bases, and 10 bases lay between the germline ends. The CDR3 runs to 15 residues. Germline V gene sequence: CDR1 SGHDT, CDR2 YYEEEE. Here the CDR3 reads CASSLIGATNEKLFF. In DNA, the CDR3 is TGTGCCAGCAGCCTGATTGGTGCAACTAATGAAAAACTGTTTTTT.